Listed here are 13 T cell receptor beta chains from one sample, sequenced in a study of blood T cells in healthy people across ages. The authors ran a second PCR of about 7 to 12 cycles using a sample-barcoded 5' primer and a J-beta primer mix. TCRdb re-derived calls from the 5' RACE reads in MiXCR, one entry per CDR3 protein. The sample has hundreds of thousands of distinct CDR3 sequences, about 25% seen once. Separately, the same data were catalogued under a study of T cells of mothers and their children.

Sequenced sample: blood. Receptors originate from a boy between 10 and 17 years old in good health.

This clonotype was seen a handful of times. This chain uses TRBV7-2 with TRBJ2-5; no definite D call. Trimming stripped 1 base from V and 7 bases from J, with 4 bases between. The CDR3 is made up of 11 amino acids. Germline V lookup: CDR1 SGHTA, CDR2 FQGNSA. The CDR3 spells CASSLEVTQYF. DNA for the CDR3: TGTGCCAGCAGCTTAGAGGTGACCCAGTACTTC.

The chain carries TRBV28 and TRBJ1-2; 7 bases match TRBD1. The CDR3 length is 12 residues. CDR1 is MDHEN, CDR2 SYDVKM, per germline. V lost 10 bases, J lost 4 bases, and 6 bases stayed unmatched. CDR3 in DNA: TGTGCCACCGGGGACAGAACCTATGGCTACACCTTC. Its translation: CATGDRTYGYTF.

There are a few counts of this clonotype. The chain employs TRBV4-1 and TRBJ2-5, with D perhaps assigned TRBD1 or TRBD2 (5 bases each). The J call is in doubt because the DNA end fits TRBJ2-1 better. CDR1 is MGHRA and CDR2 is YSYEKL in the germline V gene. This CDR3 has 13 amino acids. The CDR3 spells CASSQVGEREQFF. The CDR3 DNA follows: TGCGCCAGCAGCCAAGTAGGGGAGCGGGAGCAGTTCTTC.

This clonotype was picked up a small number of times. The chain uses TRBV25-1 and TRBJ1-1, with D perhaps TRBD1 (5 bases). The V end was cut by 0 bases, the J end by 5 bases, with 10 bases between. CDR3 length equals 14 residues. Looked up from germline, CDR1 is MGHDK and CDR2 is SYGVNS. The CDR3 reads CASSEYGGGTEAFF. The CDR3 bases are TGTGCCAGCAGTGAATATGGGGGGGGAACTGAAGCTTTCTTT.

This clonotype was seen a few times. The rearrangement joins TRBV7-2 to TRBJ1-6, with D unclear. Trimming removed 1 base at V and 2 bases at J, with 15 bases between. The CDR3 length is 18 residues. Germline V gives CDR1 SGHTA, CDR2 FQGNSA. The CDR3 DNA follows: TGTGCCAGCAGCTTAGTAGCCCAGCGGGCGGCCTATAATTCACCCCTCCACTTT. This translates into CASSLVAQRAAYNSPLHF.

This clonotype was counted only a few times. The V call is TRBV7-2, the J call TRBJ1-5; 7 nucleotides line up with TRBD1. J gave up 6 bases and V 1 base, and 0 bases lay outside the gene matches. The CDR3 spans 13 residues. Germline V gene lookup returns CDR1 SGHTA and CDR2 FQGNSA. CDR3 sequence reads: CASSLGTGQPQHF. The CDR3 DNA follows: TGTGCCAGCAGCTTAGGGACAGGTCAGCCCCAGCATTTT.

This clonotype has more than one count but fewer than ten. V and J are TRBV5-1 and TRBJ2-5; D gene uncertain. The CDR3 is made up of 16 amino acids. CDR1 is SGHRS and CDR2 is YFSETQ in the germline V gene. Trimming cost V 0 bases and J 1 base, with 13 bases left between them. Here the CDR3 DNA reads TGCGCCAGCAGCTTGGGGTTCGCGGCAAGCCAAGAGACCCAGTACTTC. As protein: CASSLGFAASQETQYF.

This chain uses TRBV14 with TRBJ2-5, with D uncertain. The DNA end favors TRBJ2-7, so the J call may be wrong. CDR1 and CDR2 (germline): SGHDN, FVKESK. This CDR3 spans 13 amino acids. The CDR3 DNA sequence: TGTGCCAGCAGCCTGACAAGAACCTACGAGCAGTACTTC. It yields the protein CASSLTRTYEQYF.

There are a few counts of this clonotype. This chain uses TRBV21-1 with TRBJ1-1. TRBV21-1 is assigned pseudogene status. The CDR3 is made up of 16 amino acids. Here the CDR3 DNA reads TGTGCCAGCAGCAAGGGGTGGGGAGAGATGAACACTGAAGCTTTCTTT. It encodes CASSKGWGEMNTEAFF.

Ten or more counts support this clonotype. The rearrangement uses TRBV20-1 and TRBJ2-7; tentative D call: TRBD2 (6 bases). Germline values: CDR1 DFQATT, CDR2 SNEGSKA (reference sequence). The CDR3 covers 14 residues. Trimming shortened V by 5 bases and J by 3 bases, and 17 bases separated the two germline ends. Here the CDR3 DNA reads TGCAGTGCTCATACCGGGACGGACTACTACGAGCAGTACTTC. It is translated as CSAHTGTDYYEQYF.

The chain combines TRBV6-5 with TRBJ1-3; 10 bases agree with TRBD1. CDR3 length: 15 residues. Germline CDR1 is MNHEY and CDR2 is SVGAGI. Trimming cost V 7 bases and J 0 bases; bases outside gene matches: 3. The DNA of the CDR3 is TGTGCCAGCACACGGACAGGGGGCTCTGGAAACACCATATATTTT. Encoded protein: CASTRTGGSGNTIYF.

This clonotype was counted only a few times. A read error may account for a junction end that differs from germline. V is TRBV7-7 and J is TRBJ2-5, with D possibly TRBD2 on 6 matching bases. TRBJ2-1 matches the DNA end more closely, so the J call is doubtful. Germline V lookup: CDR1 SSHAT, CDR2 FNYEAQ (reference sequence). CDR3 size: 16 residues. The CDR3 reads CASSPYSSGASREQFF. The CDR3 DNA sequence: TGTGCTAGCAGCCCCTACTCTTCGGGAGCATCCCGTGAGCAGTTCTTC.

This clonotype showed up just a few times. The chain links TRBV18 to TRBJ2-5; D is undetermined. Germline CDR1 reads KGHSH; CDR2 reads LQKENI. The CDR3 loop spans 14 amino acids. Trimming pared 3 bases from V and 5 bases from J, leaving 13 bases between. Here the CDR3 reads CASSPGPQAETQYF. Written as DNA, the CDR3 is TGTGCCAGCTCACCCGGTCCGCAGGCGGAGACCCAGTACTTC. Complete variable domain (other parts from reference TRBV18 and TRBJ2-5): NAGVMQNPRHLVRRRGQEARLRCSPMKGHSHVYWYRQLPEEGLKFMVYLQKENIIDESGMPKERFSAEFPKEGPSILRIQQVVRGDSAAYFCASSPGPQAETQYFGPGTRLLVL.